This TCR beta chain was recorded in a study of cytomegalovirus exposure and HLA in healthy donors. Both 60 Vbeta primers and 13 Jbeta primers went into the PCR. Assay used: immunoSEQ multiplex PCR; TCRdb lists only in-frame clones, some missing. The sample totals some 110,000 clones; its top ten clones hold 6.8%. Germline V gene data show CDR1 as SGHVS and CDR2 as FNYEAQ. This CDR3 spans 15 amino acids. Trimming left V 5 bases short and J 0 bases short, with 10 bases between. The material sequenced was PBMCs. This chain connects TRBV7-6 to TRBJ1-4; D unresolved. This clonotype was sampled from a man aged 40-50 years in good health and CMV-seropositive. CDR3 sequence: CASSPFPATNEKLFF. The CDR3 region has the DNA TGTGCCAGCAGCCCTTTCCCTGCAACTAATGAAAAACTGTTTTTT.